Sequencing of this TCR beta chain was carried out in a study of Graves' ophthalmopathy and Graves' hyperthyroidism. This CDR3 has 17 residues. The germline V gene has CDR1 SGHAT and CDR2 FQNNGV. V shed 2 bases and J 2 bases; nucleotides not matched to a gene: 11. RNA transcripts were the source from which TCR beta CDR3 regions were amplified. Amplification began with first-round RT-PCR using HTBI primers, then second-round multiplex PCR was performed. A single record per CDR3 protein comes from TCRdb applying MiXCR to the multiplex PCR reads. The sample carries hundreds of thousands of distinct CDR3 sequences, 15% recorded once. Stable hyperthyroidism denotes an absence of ophthalmopathy throughout 18 months of follow-up. Other autoimmune diseases, uncontrolled infections, pregnancy or lactation excluded patients from enrollment. The PBMC fraction was derived from about 9.2 ml of fresh peripheral blood.

This clonotype was found many times. The material sequenced was peripheral blood. The sequence came from a woman between 18 and 29 years old with stable Graves' hyperthyroidism. The V call is TRBV11-2, the J call TRBJ2-5; 7 bases agree with TRBD1. Here the CDR3 reads CASSLLEGRTGQETQYF. The CDR3 nucleotides are TGTGCCAGCAGCTTACTAGAGGGCCGGACAGGTCAAGAGACCCAGTACTTC.